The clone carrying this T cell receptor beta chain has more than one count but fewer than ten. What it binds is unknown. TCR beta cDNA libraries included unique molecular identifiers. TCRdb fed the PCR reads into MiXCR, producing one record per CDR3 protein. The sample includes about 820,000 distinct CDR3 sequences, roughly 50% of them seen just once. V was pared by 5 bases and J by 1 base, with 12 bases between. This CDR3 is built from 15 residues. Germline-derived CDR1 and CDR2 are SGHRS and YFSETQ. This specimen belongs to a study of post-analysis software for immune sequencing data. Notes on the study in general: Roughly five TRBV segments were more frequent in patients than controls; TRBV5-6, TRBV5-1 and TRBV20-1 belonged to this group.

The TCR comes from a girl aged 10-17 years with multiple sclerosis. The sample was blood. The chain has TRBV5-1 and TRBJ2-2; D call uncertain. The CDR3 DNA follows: TGCGCCAGCAGAGTCCTCTCCGGGAACACCGGGGAGCTGTTTTTT. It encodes CASRVLSGNTGELFF.